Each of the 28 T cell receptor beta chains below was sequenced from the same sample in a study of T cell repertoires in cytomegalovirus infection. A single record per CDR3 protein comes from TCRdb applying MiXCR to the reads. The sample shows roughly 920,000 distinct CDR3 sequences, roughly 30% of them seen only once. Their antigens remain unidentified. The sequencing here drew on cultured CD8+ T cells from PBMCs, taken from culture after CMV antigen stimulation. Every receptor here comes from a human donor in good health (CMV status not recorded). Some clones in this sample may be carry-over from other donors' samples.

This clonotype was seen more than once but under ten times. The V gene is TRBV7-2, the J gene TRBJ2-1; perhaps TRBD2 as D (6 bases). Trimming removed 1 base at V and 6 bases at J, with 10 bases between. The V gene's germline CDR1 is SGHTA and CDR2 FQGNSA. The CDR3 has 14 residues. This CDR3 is CASSLETSPNEQFF. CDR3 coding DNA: TGTGCCAGCAGCTTAGAGACTAGTCCCAATGAGCAGTTCTTC.

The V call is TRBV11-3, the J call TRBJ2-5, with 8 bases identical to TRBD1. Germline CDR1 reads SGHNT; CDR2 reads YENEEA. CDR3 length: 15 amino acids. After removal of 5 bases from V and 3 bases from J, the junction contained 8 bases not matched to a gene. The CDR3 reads CASSHGAGGEETQYF. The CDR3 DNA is TGTGCCAGCAGCCATGGCGCAGGGGGCGAAGAGACCCAGTACTTC.

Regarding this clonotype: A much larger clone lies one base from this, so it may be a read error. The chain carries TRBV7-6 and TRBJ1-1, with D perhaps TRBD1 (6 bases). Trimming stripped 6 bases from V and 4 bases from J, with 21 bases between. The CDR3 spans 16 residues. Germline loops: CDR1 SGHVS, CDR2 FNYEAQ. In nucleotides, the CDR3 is TGTGCCAGCAGTTCACCTGGGGTCGGCAGGGGCACTGAAGCTTTCTTT. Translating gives CASSSPGVGRGTEAFF.

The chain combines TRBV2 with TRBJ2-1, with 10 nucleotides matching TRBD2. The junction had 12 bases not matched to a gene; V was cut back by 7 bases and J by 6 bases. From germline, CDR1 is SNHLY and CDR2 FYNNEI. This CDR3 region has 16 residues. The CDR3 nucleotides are TGTGCCAGCACTGACCCCTCTAGCGGGGGAGGCAATGAGCAGTTCTTC. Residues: CASTDPSSGGGNEQFF.

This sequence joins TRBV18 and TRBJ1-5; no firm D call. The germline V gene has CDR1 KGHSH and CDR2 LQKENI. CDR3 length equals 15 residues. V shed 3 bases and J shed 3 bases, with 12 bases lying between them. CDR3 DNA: TGTGCCAGCTCACCGAGTTTATCGGACAATCAGCCCCAGCATTTT. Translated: CASSPSLSDNQPQHF.

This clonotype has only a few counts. The CDR3 protein is CASSLNKMGSYEQYV. CDR3 coding DNA: TGTGCCAGCAGCCTCAATAAGATGGGTTCCTACGAGCAGTACGTC. The chain links TRBV28 to TRBJ2-7; D is ambiguous. CDR3 length: 15 residues. V lost 6 bases, J lost 1 base, and 16 bases lay in between. Germline assignment: CDR1 MDHEN and CDR2 SYDVKM.

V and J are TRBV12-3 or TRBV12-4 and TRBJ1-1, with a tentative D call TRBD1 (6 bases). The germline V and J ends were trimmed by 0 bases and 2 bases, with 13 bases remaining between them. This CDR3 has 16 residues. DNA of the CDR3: TGTGCCAGCAGTTTAGCGTGGGGACATCCTAACACTGAAGCTTTCTTT. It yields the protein CASSLAWGHPNTEAFF.

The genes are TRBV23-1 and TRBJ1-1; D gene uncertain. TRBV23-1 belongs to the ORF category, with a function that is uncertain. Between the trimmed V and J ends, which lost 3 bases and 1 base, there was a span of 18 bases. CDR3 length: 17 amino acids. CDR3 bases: TGCGCCAGCAGTCAGTCGGCACTGTACTGGCCGAACACTGAAGCTTTCTTT. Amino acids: CASSQSALYWPNTEAFF.

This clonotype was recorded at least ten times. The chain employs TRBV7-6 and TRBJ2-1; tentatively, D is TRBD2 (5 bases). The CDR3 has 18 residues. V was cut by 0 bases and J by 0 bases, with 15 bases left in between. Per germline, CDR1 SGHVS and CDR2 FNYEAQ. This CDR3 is CASSLAPGESNSYNEQFF. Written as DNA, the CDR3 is TGTGCCAGCAGCTTAGCACCTGGGGAGTCCAACTCCTACAATGAGCAGTTCTTC.

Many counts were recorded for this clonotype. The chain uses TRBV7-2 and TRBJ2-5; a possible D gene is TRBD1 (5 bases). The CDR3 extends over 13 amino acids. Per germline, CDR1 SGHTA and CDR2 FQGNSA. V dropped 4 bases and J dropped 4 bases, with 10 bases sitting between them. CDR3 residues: CASSSRDLETQYF. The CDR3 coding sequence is TGTGCCAGCAGCTCCAGGGATCTAGAGACCCAGTACTTC.

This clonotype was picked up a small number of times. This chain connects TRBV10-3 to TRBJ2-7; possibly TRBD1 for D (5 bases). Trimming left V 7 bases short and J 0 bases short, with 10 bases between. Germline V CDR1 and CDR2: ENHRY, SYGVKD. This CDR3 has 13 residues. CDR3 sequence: CAIMGRDSYEQYF. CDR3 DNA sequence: TGTGCCATCATGGGCAGGGACTCCTACGAGCAGTACTTC.

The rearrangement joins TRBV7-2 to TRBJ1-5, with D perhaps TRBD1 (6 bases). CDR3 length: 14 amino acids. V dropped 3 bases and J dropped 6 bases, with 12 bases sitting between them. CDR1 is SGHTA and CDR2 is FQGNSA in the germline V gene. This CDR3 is CASSFGGYGQPQHF. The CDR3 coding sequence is TGTGCCAGCAGCTTTGGGGGCTATGGTCAGCCCCAGCATTTT.

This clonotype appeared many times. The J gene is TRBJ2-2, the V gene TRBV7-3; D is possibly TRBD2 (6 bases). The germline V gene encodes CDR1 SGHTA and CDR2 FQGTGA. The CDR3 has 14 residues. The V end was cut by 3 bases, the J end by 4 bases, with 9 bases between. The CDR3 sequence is CASSFQGGTGELFF. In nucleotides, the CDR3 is TGTGCCAGCAGCTTCCAGGGAGGCACCGGGGAGCTGTTTTTT.

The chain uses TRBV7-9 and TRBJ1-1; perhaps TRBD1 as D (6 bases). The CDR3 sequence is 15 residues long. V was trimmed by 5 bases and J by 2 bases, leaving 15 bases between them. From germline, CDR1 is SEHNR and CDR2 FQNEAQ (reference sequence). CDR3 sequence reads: CASSPSTGANTEAFF. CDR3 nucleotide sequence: TGTGCCAGCAGCCCTTCGACAGGAGCAAACACTGAAGCTTTCTTT.

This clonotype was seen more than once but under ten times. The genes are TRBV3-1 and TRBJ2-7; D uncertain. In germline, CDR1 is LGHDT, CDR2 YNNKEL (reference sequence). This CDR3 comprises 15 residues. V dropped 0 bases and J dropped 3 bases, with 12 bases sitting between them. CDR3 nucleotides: TGTGCCAGCAGCCAAGACCGGTTTTTCCGCTACGAGCAGTACTTC. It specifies CASSQDRFFRYEQYF.

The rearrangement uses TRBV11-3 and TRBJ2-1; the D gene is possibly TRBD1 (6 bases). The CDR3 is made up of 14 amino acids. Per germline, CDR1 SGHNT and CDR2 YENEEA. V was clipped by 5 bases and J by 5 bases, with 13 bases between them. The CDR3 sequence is CASSPRDTNNEQFF. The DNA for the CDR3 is TGTGCCAGCAGCCCCCGGGACACAAACAATGAGCAGTTCTTC.

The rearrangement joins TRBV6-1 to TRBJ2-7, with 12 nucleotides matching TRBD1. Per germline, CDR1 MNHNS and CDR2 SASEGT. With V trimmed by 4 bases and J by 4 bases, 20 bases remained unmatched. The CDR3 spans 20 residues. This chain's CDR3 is CASSASRDRGRIFHLYEQYV. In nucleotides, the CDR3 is TGTGCCAGCAGTGCATCCCGGGACAGGGGGCGCATTTTCCATTTATACGAGCAGTACGTC.

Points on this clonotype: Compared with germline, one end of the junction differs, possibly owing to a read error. The CDR3 loop reads CTISEWVVGANVLTF. The CDR3 DNA is TGTACCATCAGTGAGTGGGTTGTGGGGGCCAACGTCCTGACTTTC. The chain has TRBV10-3 and TRBJ2-6, with unresolved D. Per the germline V gene, CDR1 is ENHRY and CDR2 is SYGVKD. The CDR3 runs to 15 residues.

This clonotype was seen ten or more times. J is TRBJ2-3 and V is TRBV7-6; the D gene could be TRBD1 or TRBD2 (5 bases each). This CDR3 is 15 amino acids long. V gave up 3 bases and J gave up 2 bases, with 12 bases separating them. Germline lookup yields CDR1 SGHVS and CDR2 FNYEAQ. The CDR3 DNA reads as TGTGCCAGCAGCTTGGGGTGGGGGAACACAGATACGCAGTATTTT. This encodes CASSLGWGNTDTQYF.

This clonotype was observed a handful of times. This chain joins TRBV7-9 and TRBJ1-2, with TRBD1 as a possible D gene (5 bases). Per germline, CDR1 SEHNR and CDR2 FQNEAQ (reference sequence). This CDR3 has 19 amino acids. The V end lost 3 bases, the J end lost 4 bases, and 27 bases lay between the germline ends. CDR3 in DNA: TGTGCCAGCAGCTTCCCTCCGGGACTCCAAGGGCCGCTACCCTATGGCTACACCTTC. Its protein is CASSFPPGLQGPLPYGYTF.

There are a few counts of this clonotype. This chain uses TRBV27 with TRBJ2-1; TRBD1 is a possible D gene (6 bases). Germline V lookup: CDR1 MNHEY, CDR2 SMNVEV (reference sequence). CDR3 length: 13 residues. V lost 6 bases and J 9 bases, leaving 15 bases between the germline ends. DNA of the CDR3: TGTGCCAGCAGCATAGGGGGACACCGTGAGCAGTTCTTC. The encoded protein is CASSIGGHREQFF.

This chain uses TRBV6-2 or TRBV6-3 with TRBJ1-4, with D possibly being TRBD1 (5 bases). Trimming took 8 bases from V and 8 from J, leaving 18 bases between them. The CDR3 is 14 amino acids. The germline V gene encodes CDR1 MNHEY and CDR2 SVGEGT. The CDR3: CASLQRGWDEKLFF. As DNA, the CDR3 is TGTGCCAGCTTGCAGAGGGGTTGGGACGAAAAACTGTTTTTT.

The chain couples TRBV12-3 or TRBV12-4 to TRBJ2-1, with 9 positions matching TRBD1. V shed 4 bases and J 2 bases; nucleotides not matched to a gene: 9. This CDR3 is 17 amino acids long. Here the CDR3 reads CASSSSRQGGTYNEQFF. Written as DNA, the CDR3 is TGTGCCAGCAGTTCCTCCAGACAGGGGGGAACCTACAATGAGCAGTTCTTC.

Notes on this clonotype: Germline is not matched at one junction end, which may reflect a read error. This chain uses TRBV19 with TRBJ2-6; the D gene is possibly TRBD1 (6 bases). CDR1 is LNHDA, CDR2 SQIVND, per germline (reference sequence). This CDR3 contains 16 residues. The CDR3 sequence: CASSTGDYGGTNVLTF. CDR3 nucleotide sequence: TGTGCCAGTAGTACAGGGGATTATGGTGGGACCAACGTCCTGACTTTC.

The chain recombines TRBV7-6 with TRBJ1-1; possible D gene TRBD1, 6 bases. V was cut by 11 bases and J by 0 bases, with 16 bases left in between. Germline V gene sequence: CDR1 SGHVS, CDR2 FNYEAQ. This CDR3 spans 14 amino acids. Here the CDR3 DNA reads TGTGCCCTCACTACCCGGACAGTGAACACTGAAGCTTTCTTT. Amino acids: CALTTRTVNTEAFF.

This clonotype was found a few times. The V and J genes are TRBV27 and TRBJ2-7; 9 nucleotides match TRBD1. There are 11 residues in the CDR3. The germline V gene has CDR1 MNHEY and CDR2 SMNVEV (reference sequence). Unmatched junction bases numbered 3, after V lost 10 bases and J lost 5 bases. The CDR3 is CATRTGDEQYF. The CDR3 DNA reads TGTGCCACCCGGACAGGGGACGAGCAGTACTTC.

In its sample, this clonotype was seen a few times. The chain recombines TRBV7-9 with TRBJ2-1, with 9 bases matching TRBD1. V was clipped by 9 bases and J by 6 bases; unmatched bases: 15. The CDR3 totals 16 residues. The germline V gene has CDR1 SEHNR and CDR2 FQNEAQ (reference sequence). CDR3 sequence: CASSGHTGTGPNEQFF. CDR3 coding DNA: TGTGCCAGTAGCGGACACACCGGGACAGGGCCCAATGAGCAGTTCTTC.

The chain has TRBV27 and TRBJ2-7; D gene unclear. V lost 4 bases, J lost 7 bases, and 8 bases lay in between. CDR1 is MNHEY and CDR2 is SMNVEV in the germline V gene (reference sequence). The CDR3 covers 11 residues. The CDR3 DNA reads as TGTGCCAGCAGTTACGGCAGGGAGCAGTACTTC. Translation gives CASSYGREQYF.